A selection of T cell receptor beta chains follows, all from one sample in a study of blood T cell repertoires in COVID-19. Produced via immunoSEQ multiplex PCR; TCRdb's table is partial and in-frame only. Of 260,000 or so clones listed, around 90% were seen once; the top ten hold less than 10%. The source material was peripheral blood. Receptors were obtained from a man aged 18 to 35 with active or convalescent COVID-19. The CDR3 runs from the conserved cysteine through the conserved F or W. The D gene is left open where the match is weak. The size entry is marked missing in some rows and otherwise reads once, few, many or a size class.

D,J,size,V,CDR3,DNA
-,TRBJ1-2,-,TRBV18,CASSPLRDNNYGYTF,TGTGCCAGCTCACCTCTCCGGGACAACAACTATGGCTACACCTTC
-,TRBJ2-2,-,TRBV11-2,CASSPGVNTGELFF,TGTGCCAGCAGCCCGGGGGTTAACACCGGGGAGCTGTTTTTT
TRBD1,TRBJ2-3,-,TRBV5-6,CASSWGTGNTQYF,TGTGCCAGCAGCTGGGGGACAGGGAATACGCAGTATTTT
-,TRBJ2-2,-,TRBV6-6,CASSRGATGELFF,TGTGCCAGCAGTCGGGGGGCCACCGGGGAGCTGTTTTTT
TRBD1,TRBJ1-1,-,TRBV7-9,CASSPSTGGTEAFF,TGTGCCAGCAGCCCCTCTACAGGGGGCACTGAAGCTTTCTTT
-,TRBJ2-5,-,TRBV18,CASSPTSRETQYF,TGTGCCAGCTCACCAACTAGTCGCGAGACCCAGTACTTC
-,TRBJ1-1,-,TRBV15,CATSPLRGYPEAFF,TGTGCCACCAGCCCGCTGCGGGGGTACCCTGAAGCTTTCTTT
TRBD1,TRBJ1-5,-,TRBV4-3,CASSQDRGSNQPQHF,TGCGCCAGCAGCCAGGACAGGGGGAGCAATCAGCCCCAGCATTTT
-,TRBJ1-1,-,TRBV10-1,CASSPTGLGSVNTEAFF,TGCGCCAGCAGCCCCACAGGGCTCGGGTCGGTGAACACTGAAGCTTTCTTT
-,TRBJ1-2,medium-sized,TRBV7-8,CASSLTLGGDYGYTF,TGTGCCAGCAGCTTAACTTTGGGAGGGGACTATGGCTACACCTTC
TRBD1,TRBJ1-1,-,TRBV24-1,CATSDGGDRGNTEAFF,TGTGCCACCAGTGATGGTGGGGACAGGGGGAACACTGAAGCTTTCTTT
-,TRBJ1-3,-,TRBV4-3,CASSQSRGNTIYF,TGCGCCAGCAGCCAAAGCCGTGGAAACACCATATATTTT
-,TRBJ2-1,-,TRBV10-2,CASGGRLGYEQFF,TGCGCCAGTGGGGGCAGGCTCGGCTATGAGCAGTTCTTC
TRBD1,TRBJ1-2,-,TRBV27,CASSQTGEYGYTF,TGTGCCAGCAGTCAGACAGGGGAATATGGCTACACCTTC
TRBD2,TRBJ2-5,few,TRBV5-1,CASSAGLAAFETQYF,TGCGCCAGCAGCGCGGGACTAGCGGCTTTCGAGACCCAGTACTTC
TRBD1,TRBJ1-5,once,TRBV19,CASYLDRGGWRGNQPQHF,TGTGCCAGTTACTTGGACAGGGGAGGTTGGCGCGGCAATCAGCCCCAGCATTTT
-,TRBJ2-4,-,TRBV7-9,CASSFKTGDANIQYF,TGTGCCAGCAGCTTTAAGACGGGGGATGCAAACATTCAGTACTTC
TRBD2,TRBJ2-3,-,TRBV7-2,CASSARTSGGAYLSHTQYF,TGTGCCAGCAGCGCCCGGACTAGCGGGGGGGCCTATCTGTCACATACGCAGTATTTT
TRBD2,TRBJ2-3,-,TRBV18,CASSPRSAGGSDTQYF,TGTGCCAGCTCACCACGTTCAGCGGGGGGCTCAGATACGCAGTATTTT
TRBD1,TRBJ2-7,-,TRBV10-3,CAISESGQFGIGYEQYF,TGTGCCATCAGTGAGTCGGGACAGTTCGGTATCGGCTACGAGCAGTACTTC
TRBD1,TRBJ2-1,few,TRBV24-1,CATSAGQGGDEQFF,TGTGCCACCAGTGCCGGACAGGGAGGCGATGAGCAGTTCTTC
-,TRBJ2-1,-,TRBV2,CASSELMVANEQFF,TGTGCCAGCAGTGAATTAATGGTGGCTAATGAGCAGTTCTTC
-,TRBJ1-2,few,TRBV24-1,CATKCGDASDGYTF,TGTGCCACCAAATGCGGGGACGCGTCGGATGGCTACACCTTC
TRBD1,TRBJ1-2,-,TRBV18,CASSFDRGNYGYTF,TGTGCCAGCTCATTCGACAGGGGTAACTATGGCTACACCTTC
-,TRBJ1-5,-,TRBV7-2,CASSSAGVSNQPQHF,TGTGCCAGCAGCTCCGCGGGAGTCTCCAATCAGCCCCAGCATTTT
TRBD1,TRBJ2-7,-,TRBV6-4,CASRGIRQGASYEQYF,TGTGCCAGCAGAGGGATACGACAGGGGGCATCCTACGAGCAGTACTTC
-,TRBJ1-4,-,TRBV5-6,CASSLRGSEEKLFF,TGTGCCAGCAGCTTGCGAGGTTCTGAGGAAAAACTGTTTTTT
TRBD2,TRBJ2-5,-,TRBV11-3,CASSPGTLRGGSGETQYF,TGTGCCAGCAGCCCAGGAACCCTCCGGGGGGGCTCAGGGGAGACCCAGTACTTC
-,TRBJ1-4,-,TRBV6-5,CASSTGFTNEKLFF,TGTGCCAGCAGTACAGGGTTTACTAATGAAAAACTGTTTTTT
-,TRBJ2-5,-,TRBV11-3,CASSLAGGAQYF,TGTGCCAGCAGCTTAGCAGGAGGGGCCCAGTACTTC
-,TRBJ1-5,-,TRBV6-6,CASRPGGSGAQHF,TGTGCCAGCAGACCCGGGGGGTCTGGGGCCCAGCATTTT
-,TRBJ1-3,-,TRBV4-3,CASSHQTQLAGNTIYF,TGCGCCAGCAGCCACCAGACCCAATTAGCGGGAAACACCATATATTTT
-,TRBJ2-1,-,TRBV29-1,CSVVVRGSYNEQFF,TGCAGCGTTGTAGTCCGAGGATCCTACAATGAGCAGTTCTTC
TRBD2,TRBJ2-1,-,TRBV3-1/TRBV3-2,CASSQGGAGGPPAYNEQFF,TGTGCCAGCAGCCAAGGAGGAGCGGGGGGGCCTCCCGCCTACAATGAGCAGTTCTTC
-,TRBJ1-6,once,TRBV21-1,CASSPRATQGTQMSSPLHF,TGTGCCAGCAGCCCCAGGGCCACCCAGGGAACCCAGATGTCTTCACCCCTCCACTTT
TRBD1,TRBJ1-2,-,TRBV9,CASSPGQPDYGYTF,TGTGCCAGCAGCCCGGGACAGCCTGATTATGGCTACACCTTC
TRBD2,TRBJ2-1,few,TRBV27,CASSSRGTSGGAGYNEQFF,TGTGCCAGCTCAAGCCGTGGGACTAGCGGGGGGGCTGGCTACAATGAGCAGTTCTTC
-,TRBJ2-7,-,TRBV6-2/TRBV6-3,CASSLEAPYEQYF,TGTGCCAGCAGTTTAGAGGCCCCCTACGAGCAGTACTTC
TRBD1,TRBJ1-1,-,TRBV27,CASSEGQAYTEAFF,TGTGCCAGCAGTGAGGGACAGGCCTACACTGAAGCTTTCTTT
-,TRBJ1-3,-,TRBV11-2,CASTNSGNTIYF,TGTGCCAGCACCAATTCTGGAAACACCATATATTTT
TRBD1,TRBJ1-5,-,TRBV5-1,CASSLVGGGGQPQHF,TGCGCCAGCAGCTTGGTAGGAGGGGGCGGTCAGCCCCAGCATTTT
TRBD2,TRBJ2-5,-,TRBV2,CASSPQAGEETQYF,TGTGCCAGCAGTCCTCAAGCGGGGGAAGAGACCCAGTACTTC
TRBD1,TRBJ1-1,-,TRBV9,CASSPRQGKGEAFF,TGTGCCAGCAGCCCACGACAGGGAAAGGGTGAAGCTTTCTTT
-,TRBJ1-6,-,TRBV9,CASSVGSDSPLHF,TGTGCCAGCAGCGTAGGAAGCGATTCACCCCTCCACTTT
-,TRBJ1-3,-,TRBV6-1,CASSESYTIYF,TGTGCCAGCAGTGAGTCTTACACCATATATTTT
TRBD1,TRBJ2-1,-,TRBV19,CASSIGGTGYQYEQFF,TGTGCCAGTAGTATAGGCGGGACAGGGTACCAATATGAGCAGTTCTTC
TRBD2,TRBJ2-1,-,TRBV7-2,CASRKAGGFYNEQFF,TGTGCCAGCAGGAAAGCGGGGGGGTTTTACAATGAGCAGTTCTTC
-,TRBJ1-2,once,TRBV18,CASSPSRGRDYGYTF,TGTGCCAGCTCACCCTCGAGAGGGAGGGACTATGGCTACACCTTC
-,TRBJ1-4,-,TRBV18,CASSPIGGLDEKLFF,TGTGCCAGCTCACCAATTGGGGGACTTGATGAAAAACTGTTTTTT
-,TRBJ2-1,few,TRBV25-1,CASSEHRQKDNEQFF,TGTGCCAGCAGTGAACACCGACAGAAAGACAATGAGCAGTTCTTC
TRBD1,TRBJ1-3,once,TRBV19,CASSTRDRPGNTIYF,TGTGCCAGTAGCACCCGGGACAGGCCTGGAAACACCATATATTTT
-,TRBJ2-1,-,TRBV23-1,CASSQPNLRGRNEQFF,TGCGCCAGCAGTCAACCCAACCTTAGGGGTCGGAATGAGCAGTTCTTC
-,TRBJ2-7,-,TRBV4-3,CASSQGTGNRYEQYF,TGCGCCAGCAGCCAAGGTACGGGGAATAGGTACGAGCAGTACTTC
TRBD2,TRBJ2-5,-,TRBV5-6,CASSFPSGQETQYF,TGTGCCAGCAGCTTCCCTAGCGGTCAAGAGACCCAGTACTTC